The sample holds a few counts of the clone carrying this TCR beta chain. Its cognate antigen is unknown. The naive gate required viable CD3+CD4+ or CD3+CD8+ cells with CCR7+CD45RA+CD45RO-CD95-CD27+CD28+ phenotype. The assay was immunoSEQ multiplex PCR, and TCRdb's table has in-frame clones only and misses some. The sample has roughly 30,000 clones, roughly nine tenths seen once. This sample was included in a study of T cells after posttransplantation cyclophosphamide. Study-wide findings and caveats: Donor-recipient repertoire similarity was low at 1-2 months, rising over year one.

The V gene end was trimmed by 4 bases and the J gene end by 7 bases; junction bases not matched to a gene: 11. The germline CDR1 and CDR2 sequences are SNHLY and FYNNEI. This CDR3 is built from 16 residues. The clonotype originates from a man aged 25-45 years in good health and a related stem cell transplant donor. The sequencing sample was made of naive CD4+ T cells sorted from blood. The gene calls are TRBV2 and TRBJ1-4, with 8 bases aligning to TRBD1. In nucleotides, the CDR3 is TGTGCCAGCAGTGGGATCCGAGGACAGGGCACTGAAAAACTGTTTTTT. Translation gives CASSGIRGQGTEKLFF.